This TCR beta chain was captured by sequencing in a study of blood T cell repertoires in COVID-19. Patients from Seattle were sampled longitudinally, starting during active infection. Original handling: Amplification from reference gene primers served as the basis for estimated nucleated cell counts. Repertoires were generated with immunoSEQ multiplex PCR, while TCRdb's copy carries only in-frame clones and drops some. D and trimming were read from the DNA, whereas the V and J calls and clone size are those reported in that table. The table lists just under 350,000 clones, 87% of them singletons. The CDR3 runs 15 residues. Trimming took 5 bases from V and 7 from J; bases not matched to a gene: 8. CDR1 is SGHTA and CDR2 is FQGNSA in the germline V gene.

Input material: peripheral blood. V is TRBV7-2 and J is TRBJ1-6; 7 bases match TRBD1. The clonotype comes from a woman aged 50 to 60 with COVID-19, enrolled during active disease. CDR3 bases: TGTGCCAGCAGCATTCGCCCGGGACAGAATTCACCCCTCCACTTT. Translated, it gives CASSIRPGQNSPLHF.